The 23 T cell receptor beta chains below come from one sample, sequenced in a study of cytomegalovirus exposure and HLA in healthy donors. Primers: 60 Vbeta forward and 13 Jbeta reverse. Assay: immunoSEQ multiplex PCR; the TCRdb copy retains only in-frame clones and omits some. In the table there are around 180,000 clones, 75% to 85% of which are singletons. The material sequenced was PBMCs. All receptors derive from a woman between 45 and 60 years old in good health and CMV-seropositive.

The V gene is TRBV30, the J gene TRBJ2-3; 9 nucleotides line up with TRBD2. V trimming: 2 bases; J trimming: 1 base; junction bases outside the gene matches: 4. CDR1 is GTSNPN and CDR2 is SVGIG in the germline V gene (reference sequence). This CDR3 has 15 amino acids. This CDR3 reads CAWSSPSGGTDTQYF. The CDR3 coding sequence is TGTGCCTGGAGTTCCCCTAGCGGGGGCACAGATACGCAGTATTTT.

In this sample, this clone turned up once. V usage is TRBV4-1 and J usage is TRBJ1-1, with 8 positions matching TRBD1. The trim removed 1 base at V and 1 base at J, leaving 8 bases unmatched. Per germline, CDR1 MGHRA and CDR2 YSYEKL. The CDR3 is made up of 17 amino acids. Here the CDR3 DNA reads TGCGCCAGCAGCCAAGCCCGGACAGGGCTAAGGAACACTGAAGCTTTCTTT. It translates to CASSQARTGLRNTEAFF.

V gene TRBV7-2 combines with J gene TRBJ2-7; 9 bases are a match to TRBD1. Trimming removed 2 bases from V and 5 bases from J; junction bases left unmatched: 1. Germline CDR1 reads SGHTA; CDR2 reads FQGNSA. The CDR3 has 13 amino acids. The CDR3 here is CASSLRTGDEQYF. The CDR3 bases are TGTGCCAGCAGCTTACGGACAGGGGACGAGCAGTACTTC.

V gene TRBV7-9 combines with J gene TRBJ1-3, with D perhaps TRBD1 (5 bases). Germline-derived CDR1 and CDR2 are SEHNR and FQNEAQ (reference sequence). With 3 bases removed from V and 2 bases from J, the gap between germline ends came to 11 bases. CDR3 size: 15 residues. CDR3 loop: CASSLAGPTGNTIYF. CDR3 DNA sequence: TGTGCCAGCAGCTTGGCAGGGCCCACTGGAAACACCATATATTTT.

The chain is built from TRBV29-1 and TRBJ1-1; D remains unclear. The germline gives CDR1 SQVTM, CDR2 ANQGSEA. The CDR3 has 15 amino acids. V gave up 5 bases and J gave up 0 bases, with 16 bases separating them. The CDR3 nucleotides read TGCAGCGTTTACTTCCGGGAGAAGATGAACACTGAAGCTTTCTTT. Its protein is CSVYFREKMNTEAFF.

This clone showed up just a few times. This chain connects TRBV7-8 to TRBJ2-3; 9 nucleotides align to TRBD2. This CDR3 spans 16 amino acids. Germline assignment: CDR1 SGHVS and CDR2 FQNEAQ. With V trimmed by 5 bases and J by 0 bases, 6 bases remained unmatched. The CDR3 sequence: CASSHSGGYSTDTQYF. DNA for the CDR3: TGTGCCAGCAGCCATAGCGGGGGCTATAGCACAGATACGCAGTATTTT.

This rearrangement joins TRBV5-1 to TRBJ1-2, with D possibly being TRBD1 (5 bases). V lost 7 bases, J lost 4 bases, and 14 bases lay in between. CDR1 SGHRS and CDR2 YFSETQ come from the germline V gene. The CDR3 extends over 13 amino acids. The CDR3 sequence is CASSWGRAYGYTF. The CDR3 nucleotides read TGCGCCAGCTCATGGGGGAGGGCCTATGGCTACACCTTC.

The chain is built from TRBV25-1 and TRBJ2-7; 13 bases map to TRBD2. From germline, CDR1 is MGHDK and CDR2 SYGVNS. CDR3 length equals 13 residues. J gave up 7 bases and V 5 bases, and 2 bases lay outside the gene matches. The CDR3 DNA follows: TGTGCCAGCAGTCCGGGACTAGCGGGAGAGCAGTACTTC. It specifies CASSPGLAGEQYF.

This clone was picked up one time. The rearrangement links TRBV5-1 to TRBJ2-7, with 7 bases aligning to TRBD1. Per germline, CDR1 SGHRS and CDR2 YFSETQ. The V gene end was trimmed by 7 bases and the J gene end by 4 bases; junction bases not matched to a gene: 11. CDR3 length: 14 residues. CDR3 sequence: CASGRDSLDYEQYF. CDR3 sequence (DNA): TGCGCCAGCGGCCGGGACAGTCTAGATTACGAGCAGTACTTC.

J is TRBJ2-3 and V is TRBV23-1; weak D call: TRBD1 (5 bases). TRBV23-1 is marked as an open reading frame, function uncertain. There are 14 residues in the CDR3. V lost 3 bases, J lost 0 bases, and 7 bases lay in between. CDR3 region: CASSHGASTDTQYF. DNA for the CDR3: TGCGCCAGCAGTCATGGGGCGAGCACAGATACGCAGTATTTT.

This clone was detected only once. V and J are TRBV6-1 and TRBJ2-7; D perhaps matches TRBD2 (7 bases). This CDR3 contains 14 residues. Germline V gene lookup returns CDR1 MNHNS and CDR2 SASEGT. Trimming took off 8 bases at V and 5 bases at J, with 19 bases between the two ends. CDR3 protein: CASSYRGAKDEQYF. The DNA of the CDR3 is TGTGCCAGCTCTTACCGGGGGGCGAAGGACGAGCAGTACTTC.

The CDR3 loop reads CASSLTGGRDYEQYF. CDR3 nucleotides: TGTGCCAGCAGCTTGACCGGGGGTAGAGACTACGAGCAGTACTTC. This rearrangement joins TRBV5-4 to TRBJ2-7; D is possibly TRBD2 (6 bases). The CDR3 spans 15 residues. V dropped 1 base and J dropped 3 bases, with 14 bases sitting between them. Germline values: CDR1 SGHNT, CDR2 YYREEE (reference sequence).

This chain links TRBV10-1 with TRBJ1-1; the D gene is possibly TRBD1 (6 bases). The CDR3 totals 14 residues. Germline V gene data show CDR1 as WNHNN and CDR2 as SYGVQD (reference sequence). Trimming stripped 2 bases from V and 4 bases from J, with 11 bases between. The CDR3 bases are TGCGCCAGCAGTGAGAGGGGGGGGCCCACTGAAGCTTTCTTT. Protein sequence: CASSERGGPTEAFF.

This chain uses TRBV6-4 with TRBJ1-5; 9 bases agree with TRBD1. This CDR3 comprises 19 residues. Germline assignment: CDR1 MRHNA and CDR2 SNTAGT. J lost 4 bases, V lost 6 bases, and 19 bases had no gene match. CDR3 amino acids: CASRLLYRDRALKNQPQHF. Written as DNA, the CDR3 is TGTGCCAGCAGACTTTTATACCGGGACAGGGCTTTAAAAAATCAGCCCCAGCATTTT.

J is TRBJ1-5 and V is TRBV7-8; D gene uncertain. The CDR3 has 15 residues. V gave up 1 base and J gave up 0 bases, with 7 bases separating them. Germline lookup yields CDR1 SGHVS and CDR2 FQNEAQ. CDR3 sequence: CASSLGSTSNQPQHF. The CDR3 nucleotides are TGTGCCAGCAGCTTAGGGAGCACTAGCAATCAGCCCCAGCATTTT.

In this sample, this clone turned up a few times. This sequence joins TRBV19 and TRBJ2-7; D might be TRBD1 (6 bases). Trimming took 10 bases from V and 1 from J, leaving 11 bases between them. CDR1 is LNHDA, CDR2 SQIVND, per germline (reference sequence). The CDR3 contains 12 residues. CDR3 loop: CATEDRSYEQYF. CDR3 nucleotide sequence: TGTGCCACCGAGGACAGATCCTACGAGCAGTACTTC. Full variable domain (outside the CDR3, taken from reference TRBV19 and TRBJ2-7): DGGITQSPKYLFRKEGQNVTLSCEQNLNHDAMYWYRQDPGQGLRLIYYSQIVNDFQKGDIAEGYSVSREKKESFPLTVTSAQKNPTAFYLCATEDRSYEQYFGPGTRLTVT.

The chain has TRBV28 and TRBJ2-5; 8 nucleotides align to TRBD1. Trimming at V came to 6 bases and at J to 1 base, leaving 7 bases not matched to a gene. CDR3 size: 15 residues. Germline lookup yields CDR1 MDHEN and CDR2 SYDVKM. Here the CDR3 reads CASSLRGQVQETQYF. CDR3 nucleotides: TGTGCCAGCAGCCTTAGGGGACAGGTCCAAGAGACCCAGTACTTC.

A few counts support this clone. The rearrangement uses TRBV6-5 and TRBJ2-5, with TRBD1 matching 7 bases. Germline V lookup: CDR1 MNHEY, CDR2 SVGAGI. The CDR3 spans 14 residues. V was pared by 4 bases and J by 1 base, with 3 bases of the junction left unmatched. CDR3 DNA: TGTGCCAGCAGTTTCGACAGGGTCCAAGAGACCCAGTACTTC. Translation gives CASSFDRVQETQYF.

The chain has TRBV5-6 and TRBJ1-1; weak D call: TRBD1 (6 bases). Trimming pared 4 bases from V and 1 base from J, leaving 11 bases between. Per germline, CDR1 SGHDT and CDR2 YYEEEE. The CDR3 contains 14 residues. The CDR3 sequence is CASSPEGGNTEAFF. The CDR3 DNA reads TGTGCCAGCAGCCCTGAAGGGGGGAACACTGAAGCTTTCTTT.

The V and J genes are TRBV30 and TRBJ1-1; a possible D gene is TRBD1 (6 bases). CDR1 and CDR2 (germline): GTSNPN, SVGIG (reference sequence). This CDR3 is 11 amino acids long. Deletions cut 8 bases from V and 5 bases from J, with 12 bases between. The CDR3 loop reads CAHTGRTEAFF. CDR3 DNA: TGTGCCCATACAGGGCGTACTGAAGCTTTCTTT. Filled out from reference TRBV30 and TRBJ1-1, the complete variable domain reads SQTIHQWPATLVQPVGSPLSLECTVEGTSNPNLYWYRQAAGRGLQLLFYSVGIGQISSEVPQNLSASRPQDRQFILSSKKLLLSDSGFYLCAHTGRTEAFFGQGTRLTVV.

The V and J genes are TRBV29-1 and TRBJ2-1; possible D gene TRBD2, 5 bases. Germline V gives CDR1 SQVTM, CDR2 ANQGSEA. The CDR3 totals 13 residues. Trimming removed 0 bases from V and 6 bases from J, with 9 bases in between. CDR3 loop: CSVEDGSPNEQFF. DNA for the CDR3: TGCAGCGTTGAAGATGGGAGTCCCAATGAGCAGTTCTTC.

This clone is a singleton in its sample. CDR3 residues: CAWTSGSAREQYF. In nucleotides, the CDR3 is TGTGCCTGGACTAGCGGGTCGGCGCGGGAGCAGTACTTC. The V and J genes are TRBV30 and TRBJ2-7; the match to TRBD2 covers 8 bases. The V segment lost 4 bases and the J segment 7 bases; nucleotides outside the gene matches: 9. Looked up from germline, CDR1 is GTSNPN and CDR2 is SVGIG (reference sequence). CDR3 size: 13 residues.

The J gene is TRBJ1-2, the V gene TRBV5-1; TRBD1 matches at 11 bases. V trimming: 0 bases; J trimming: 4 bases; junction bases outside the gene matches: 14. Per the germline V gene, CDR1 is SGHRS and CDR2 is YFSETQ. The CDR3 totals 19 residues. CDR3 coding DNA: TGCGCCAGCAGCTTGGCTCTCCCGGGACAGGGGGATAGGGGCTATGGCTACACCTTC. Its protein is CASSLALPGQGDRGYGYTF.